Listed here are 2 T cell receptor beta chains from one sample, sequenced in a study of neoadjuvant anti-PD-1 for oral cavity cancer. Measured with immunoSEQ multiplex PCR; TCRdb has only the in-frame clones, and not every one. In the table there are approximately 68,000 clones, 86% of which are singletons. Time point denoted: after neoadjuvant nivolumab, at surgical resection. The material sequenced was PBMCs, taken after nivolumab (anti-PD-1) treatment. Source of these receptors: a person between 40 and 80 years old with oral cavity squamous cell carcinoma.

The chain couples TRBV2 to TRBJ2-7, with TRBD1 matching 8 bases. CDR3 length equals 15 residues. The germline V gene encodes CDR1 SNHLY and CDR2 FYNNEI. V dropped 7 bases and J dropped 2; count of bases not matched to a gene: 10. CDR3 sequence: CASTRGQGMAYEQYF. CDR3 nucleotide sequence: TGTGCCAGCACTAGAGGACAGGGAATGGCCTACGAGCAGTACTTC.

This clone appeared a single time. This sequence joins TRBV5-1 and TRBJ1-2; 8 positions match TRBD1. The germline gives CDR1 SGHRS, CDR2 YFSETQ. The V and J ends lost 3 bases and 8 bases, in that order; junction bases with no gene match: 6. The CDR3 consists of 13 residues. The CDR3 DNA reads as TGCGCCAGCAGCTGGGGGGACAGGCAAGGCTACACCTTC. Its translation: CASSWGDRQGYTF. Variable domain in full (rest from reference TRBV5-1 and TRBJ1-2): KAGVTQTPRYLIKTRGQQVTLSCSPISGHRSVSWYQQTPGQGLQFLFEYFSETQRNKGNFPGRFSGRQFSNSRSEMNVSTLELGDSALYLCASSWGDRQGYTFGSGTRLTVV.